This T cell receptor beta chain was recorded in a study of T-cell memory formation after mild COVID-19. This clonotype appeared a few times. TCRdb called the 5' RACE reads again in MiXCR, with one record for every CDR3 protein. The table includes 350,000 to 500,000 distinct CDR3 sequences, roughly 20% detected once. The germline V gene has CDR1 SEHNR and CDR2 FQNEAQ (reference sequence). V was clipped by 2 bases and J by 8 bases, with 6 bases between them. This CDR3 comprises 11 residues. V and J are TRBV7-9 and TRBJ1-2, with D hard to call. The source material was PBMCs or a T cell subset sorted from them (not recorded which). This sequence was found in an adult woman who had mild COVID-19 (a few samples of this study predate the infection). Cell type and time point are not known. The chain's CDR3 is CASSLMDGYTF. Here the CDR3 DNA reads TGTGCCAGCAGCTTAATGGACGGCTACACCTTC.